Listed below are T cell receptor beta chains from one sample, sequenced in a study of cytomegalovirus exposure and HLA in healthy donors. Sequenced by immunoSEQ multiplex PCR; TCRdb stores in-frame clones only, minus some. The sample yields hundreds of thousands of clones, 70% to 90% seen once. Material for sequencing was PBMCs. All receptors derive from a woman in her late teens or twenties in good health and CMV-seronegative. The CDR3 runs from the conserved cysteine through the conserved F or W. D genes are given only for firm matches.

D,J,V,CDR3,DNA
TRBD1,TRBJ1-5,TRBV18,CASSSSTGGSQPQHF,TGTGCCAGCTCATCGAGCACAGGGGGCTCTCAGCCCCAGCATTTT
.,TRBJ1-4,TRBV4-2,CASSQVSTPRNEKLFF,TGTGCCAGCAGCCAAGTATCGACTCCTAGGAATGAAAAACTGTTTTTT
TRBD1,TRBJ1-1,TRBV7-2,CASSRRQGATEAFF,TGTGCCAGCAGCCGCCGACAGGGAGCCACTGAAGCTTTCTTT
.,TRBJ2-3,TRBV7-8,CASSPGVRRSDTQYF,TGTGCCAGCAGCCCCGGCGTCAGGAGGTCAGATACGCAGTATTTT
.,TRBJ1-6,TRBV27,CASSLRGSPLHF,TGTGCCAGCAGTTTACGGGGTTCACCCCTCCACTTT
.,TRBJ1-2,TRBV6-1,CASRPPTRGYGYTF,TGTGCCAGCAGGCCCCCGACGCGGGGCTATGGCTACACCTTC
.,TRBJ2-7,TRBV5-1,CASSLVLAGQAYEQYF,TGCGCCAGCAGCTTGGTCTTGGCAGGCCAAGCCTACGAGCAGTACTTC
TRBD2,TRBJ2-7,TRBV7-2,CASTLDSGSYEQYF,TGTGCCAGCACCTTAGATAGCGGGTCCTACGAGCAGTACTTC
TRBD2,TRBJ2-7,TRBV4-1,CASSLSSGRSNEQYF,TGCGCCAGCAGCCTCTCTAGCGGGAGGTCCAACGAGCAGTACTTC
.,TRBJ1-2,TRBV7-8,CASSPLTGIHGYTF,TGTGCCAGCAGCCCGCTGACAGGCATTCATGGCTACACCTTC
.,TRBJ1-1,TRBV27,CASSLGQGYEAFF,TGTGCCAGCAGTTTAGGGCAGGGGTATGAAGCTTTCTTT